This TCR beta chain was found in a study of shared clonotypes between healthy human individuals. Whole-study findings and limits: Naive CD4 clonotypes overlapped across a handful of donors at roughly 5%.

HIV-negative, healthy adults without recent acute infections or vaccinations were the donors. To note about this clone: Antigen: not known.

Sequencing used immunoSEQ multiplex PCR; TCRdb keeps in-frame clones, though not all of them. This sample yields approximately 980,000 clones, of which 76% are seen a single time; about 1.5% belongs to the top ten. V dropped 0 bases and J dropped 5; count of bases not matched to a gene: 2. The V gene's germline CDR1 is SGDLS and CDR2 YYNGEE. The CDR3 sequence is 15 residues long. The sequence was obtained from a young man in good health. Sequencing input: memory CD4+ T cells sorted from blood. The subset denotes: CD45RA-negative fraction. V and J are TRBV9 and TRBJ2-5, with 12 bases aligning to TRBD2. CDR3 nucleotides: TGTGCCAGCAGCGTAGCACTAGCGGGAGGTGAGACCCAGTACTTC. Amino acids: CASSVALAGGETQYF.